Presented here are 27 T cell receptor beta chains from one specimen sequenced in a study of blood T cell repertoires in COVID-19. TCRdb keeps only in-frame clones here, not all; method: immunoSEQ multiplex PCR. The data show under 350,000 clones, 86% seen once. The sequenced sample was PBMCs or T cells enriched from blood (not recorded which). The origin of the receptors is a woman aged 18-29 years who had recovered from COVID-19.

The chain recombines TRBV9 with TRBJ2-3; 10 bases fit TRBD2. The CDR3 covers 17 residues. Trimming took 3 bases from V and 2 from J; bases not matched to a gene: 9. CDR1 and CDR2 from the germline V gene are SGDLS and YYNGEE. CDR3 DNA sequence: TGTGCCAGCAGCGATCGGGCTAGCGGGAGTCTCACAGATACGCAGTATTTT. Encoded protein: CASSDRASGSLTDTQYF. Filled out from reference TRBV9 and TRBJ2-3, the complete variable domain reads DSGVTQTPKHLITATGQRVTLRCSPRSGDLSVYWYQQSLDQGLQFLIQYYNGEERAKGNILERFSAQQFPDLHSELNLSSLELGDSALYFCASSDRASGSLTDTQYFGPGTRLTVL.

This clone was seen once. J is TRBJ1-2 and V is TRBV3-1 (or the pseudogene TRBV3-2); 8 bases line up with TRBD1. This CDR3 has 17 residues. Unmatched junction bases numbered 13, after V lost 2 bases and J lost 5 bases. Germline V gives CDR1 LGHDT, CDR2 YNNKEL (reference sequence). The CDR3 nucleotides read TGTGCCAGCAGCCAAACCATCCGGCAGGGGGCCAATTATGGCTACACCTTC. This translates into CASSQTIRQGANYGYTF.

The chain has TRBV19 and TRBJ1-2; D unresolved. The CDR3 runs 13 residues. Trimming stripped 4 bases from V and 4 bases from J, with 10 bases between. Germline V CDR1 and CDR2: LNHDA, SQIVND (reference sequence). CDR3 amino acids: CASSTGSPYGYTF. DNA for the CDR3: TGTGCCAGTAGTACGGGGAGTCCCTATGGCTACACCTTC.

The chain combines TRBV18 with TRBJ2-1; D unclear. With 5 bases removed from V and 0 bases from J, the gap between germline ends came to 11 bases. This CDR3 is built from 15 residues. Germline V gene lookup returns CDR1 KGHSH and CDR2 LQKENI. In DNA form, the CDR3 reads TGTGCCAGCTCATCCCGCGTTGCCTCCTACAATGAGCAGTTCTTC. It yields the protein CASSSRVASYNEQFF.

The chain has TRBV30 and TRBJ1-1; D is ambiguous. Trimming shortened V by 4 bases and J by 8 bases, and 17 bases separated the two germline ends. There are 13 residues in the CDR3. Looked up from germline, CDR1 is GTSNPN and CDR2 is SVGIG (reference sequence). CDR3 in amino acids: CAWNLNYAGEAFF. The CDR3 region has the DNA TGTGCCTGGAATTTGAACTACGCGGGGGAAGCTTTCTTT.

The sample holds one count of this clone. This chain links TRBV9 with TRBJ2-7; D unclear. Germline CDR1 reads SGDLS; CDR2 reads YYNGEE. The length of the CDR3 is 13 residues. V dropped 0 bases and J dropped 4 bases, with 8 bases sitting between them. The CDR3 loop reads CASSVGSEYEQYF. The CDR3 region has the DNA TGTGCCAGCAGCGTAGGGTCGGAGTACGAGCAGTACTTC.

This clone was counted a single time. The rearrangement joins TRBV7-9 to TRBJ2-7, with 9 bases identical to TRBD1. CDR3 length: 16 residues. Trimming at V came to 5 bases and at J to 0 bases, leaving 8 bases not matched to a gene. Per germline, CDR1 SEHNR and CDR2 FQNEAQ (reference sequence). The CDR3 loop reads CASSPTPGQGSYEQYF. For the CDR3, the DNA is TGTGCCAGCAGCCCCACCCCGGGACAGGGCTCCTACGAGCAGTACTTC. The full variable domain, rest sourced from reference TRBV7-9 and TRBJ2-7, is DTGVSQNPRHKITKRGQNVTFRCDPISEHNRLYWYRQTLGQGPEFLTYFQNEAQLEKSRLLSDRFSAERPKGSFSTLEIQRTEQGDSAMYLCASSPTPGQGSYEQYFGPGTRLTVT.

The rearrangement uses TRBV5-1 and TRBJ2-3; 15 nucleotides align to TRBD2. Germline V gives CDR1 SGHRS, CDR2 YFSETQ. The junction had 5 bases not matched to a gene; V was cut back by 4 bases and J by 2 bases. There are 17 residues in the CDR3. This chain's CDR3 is CASSAGLAGGYTDTQYF. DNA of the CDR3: TGCGCCAGCAGCGCAGGACTAGCGGGAGGGTACACAGATACGCAGTATTTT.

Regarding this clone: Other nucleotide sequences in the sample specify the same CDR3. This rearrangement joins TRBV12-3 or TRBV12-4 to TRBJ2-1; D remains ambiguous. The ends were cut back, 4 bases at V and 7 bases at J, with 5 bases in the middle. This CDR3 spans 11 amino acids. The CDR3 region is CASSSLNEQFF. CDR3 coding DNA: TGTGCCAGCAGTTCCCTAAATGAGCAGTTCTTC.

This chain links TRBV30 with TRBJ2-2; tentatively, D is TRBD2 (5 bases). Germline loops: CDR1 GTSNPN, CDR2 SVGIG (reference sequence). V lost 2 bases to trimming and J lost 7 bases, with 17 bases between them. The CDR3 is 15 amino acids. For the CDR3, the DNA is TGTGCCTGGAGTTCAAGCGGAACGGCGGGCGGGGAGCTGTTTTTT. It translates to CAWSSSGTAGGELFF.

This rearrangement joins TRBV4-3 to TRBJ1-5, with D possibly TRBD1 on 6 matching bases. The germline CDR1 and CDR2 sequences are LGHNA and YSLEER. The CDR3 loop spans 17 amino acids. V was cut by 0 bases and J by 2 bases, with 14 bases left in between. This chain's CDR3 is CASSQDTGGRGNQPQHF. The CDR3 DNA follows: TGCGCCAGCAGCCAAGATACGGGGGGCCGAGGCAATCAGCCCCAGCATTTT.

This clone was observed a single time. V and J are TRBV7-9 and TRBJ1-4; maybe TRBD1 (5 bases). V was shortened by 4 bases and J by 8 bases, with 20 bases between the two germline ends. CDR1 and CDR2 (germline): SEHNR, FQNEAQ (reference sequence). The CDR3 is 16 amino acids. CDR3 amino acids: CASSSYDSGAGEKLFF. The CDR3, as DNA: TGTGCCAGCAGCTCTTATGACAGTGGGGCTGGGGAAAAACTGTTTTTT.

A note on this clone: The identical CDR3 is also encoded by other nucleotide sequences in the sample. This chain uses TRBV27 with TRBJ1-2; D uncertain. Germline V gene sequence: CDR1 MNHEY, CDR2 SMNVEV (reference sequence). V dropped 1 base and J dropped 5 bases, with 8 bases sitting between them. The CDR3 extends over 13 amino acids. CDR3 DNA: TGTGCCAGCAGTTTATTGGGAGGATATGGCTACACCTTC. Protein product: CASSLLGGYGYTF.

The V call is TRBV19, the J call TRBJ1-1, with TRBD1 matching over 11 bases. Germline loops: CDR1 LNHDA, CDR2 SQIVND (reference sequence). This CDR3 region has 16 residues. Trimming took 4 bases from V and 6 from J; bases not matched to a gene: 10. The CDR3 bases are TGTGCCAGTAGTAGGCCCGGGACAGGGGGGATCGCTGAAGCTTTCTTT. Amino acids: CASSRPGTGGIAEAFF.

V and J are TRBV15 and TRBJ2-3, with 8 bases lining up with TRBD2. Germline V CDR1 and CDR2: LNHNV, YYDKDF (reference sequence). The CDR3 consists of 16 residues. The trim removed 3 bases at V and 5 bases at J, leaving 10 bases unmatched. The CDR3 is CATSSRSGGHKDTQYF. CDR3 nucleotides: TGTGCCACCAGCAGTCGGTCGGGGGGGCACAAAGATACGCAGTATTTT.

The CDR3 is CASSFDRQGAPGNSPLHF. The CDR3, as DNA: TGTGCCAGCAGCTTTGATAGACAGGGGGCGCCGGGTAATTCACCCCTCCACTTT. The chain links TRBV11-2 to TRBJ1-6; 10 nucleotides line up with TRBD1. Per germline, CDR1 SGHAT and CDR2 FQNNGV. The trim removed 3 bases at V and 6 bases at J, leaving 11 bases unmatched. The CDR3 extends over 18 amino acids. The full variable domain, completed using reference TRBV11-2 and TRBJ1-6, is EAGVAQSPRYKIIEKRQSVAFWCNPISGHATLYWYQQILGQGPKLLIQFQNNGVVDDSQLPKDRFSAERLKGVDSTLKIQPAKLEDSAVYLCASSFDRQGAPGNSPLHFGNGTRLTVT.

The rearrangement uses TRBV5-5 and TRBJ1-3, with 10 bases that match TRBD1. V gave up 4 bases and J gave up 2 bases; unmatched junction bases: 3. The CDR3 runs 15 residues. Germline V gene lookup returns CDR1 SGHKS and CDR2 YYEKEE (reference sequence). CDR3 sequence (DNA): TGTGCCAGCAGCCTGGGACAGGGGACTGGAAACACCATATATTTT. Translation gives CASSLGQGTGNTIYF. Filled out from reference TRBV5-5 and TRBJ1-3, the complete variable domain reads DAGVTQSPTHLIKTRGQQVTLRCSPISGHKSVSWYQQVLGQGPQFIFQYYEKEERGRGNFPDRFSARQFPNYSSELNVNALLLGDSALYLCASSLGQGTGNTIYFGEGSWLTVV.

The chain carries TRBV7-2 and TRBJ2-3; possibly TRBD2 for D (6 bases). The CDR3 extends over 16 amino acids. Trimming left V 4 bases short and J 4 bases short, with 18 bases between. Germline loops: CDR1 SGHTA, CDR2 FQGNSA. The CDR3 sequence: CASSSWSGLSSDTQYF. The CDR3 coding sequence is TGTGCCAGCAGCTCTTGGAGCGGGCTTTCGTCAGATACGCAGTATTTT.

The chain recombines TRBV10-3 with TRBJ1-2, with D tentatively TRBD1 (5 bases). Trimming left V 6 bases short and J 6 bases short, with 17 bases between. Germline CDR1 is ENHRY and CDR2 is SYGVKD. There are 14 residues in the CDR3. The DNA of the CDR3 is TGTGCCATCAGGGCCCCGGGCAGGGTTGATGGCTACACCTTC. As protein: CAIRAPGRVDGYTF.

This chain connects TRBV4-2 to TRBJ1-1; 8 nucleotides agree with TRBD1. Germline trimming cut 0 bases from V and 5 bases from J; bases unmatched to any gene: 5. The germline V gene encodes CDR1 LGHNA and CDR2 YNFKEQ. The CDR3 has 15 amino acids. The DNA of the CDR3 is TGTGCCAGCAGCCAAGACAGGGGGCCAGGGACTGAAGCTTTCTTT. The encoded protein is CASSQDRGPGTEAFF.

The CDR3 loop reads CASSERNYGYTF. The CDR3 DNA is TGTGCCAGCAGTGAGCGAAACTATGGCTACACCTTC. The chain links TRBV6-1 to TRBJ1-2; D is uncertain. There are 12 residues in the CDR3. V gave up 3 bases and J gave up 2 bases, with 4 bases separating them. Per the germline V gene, CDR1 is MNHNS and CDR2 is SASEGT.

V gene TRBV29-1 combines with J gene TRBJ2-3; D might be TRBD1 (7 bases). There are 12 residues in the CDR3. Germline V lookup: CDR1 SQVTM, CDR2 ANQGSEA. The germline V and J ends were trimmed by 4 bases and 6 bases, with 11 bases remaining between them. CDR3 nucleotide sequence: TGCAGCGTTGTACAGGGGAGGGATACGCAGTATTTT. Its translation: CSVVQGRDTQYF.

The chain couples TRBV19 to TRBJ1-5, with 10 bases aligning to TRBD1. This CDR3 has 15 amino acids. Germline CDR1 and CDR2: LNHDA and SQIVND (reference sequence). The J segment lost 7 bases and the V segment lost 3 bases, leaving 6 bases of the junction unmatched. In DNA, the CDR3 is TGTGCCAGTAGTATGACAGGGGGCCCTGGACAGCCCCAGCATTTT. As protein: CASSMTGGPGQPQHF.

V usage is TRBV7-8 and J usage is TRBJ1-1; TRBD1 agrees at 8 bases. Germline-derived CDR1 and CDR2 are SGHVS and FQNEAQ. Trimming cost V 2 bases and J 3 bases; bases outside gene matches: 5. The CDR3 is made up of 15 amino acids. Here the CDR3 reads CASSLKGQGYTEAFF. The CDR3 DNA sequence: TGTGCCAGCAGCTTAAAAGGACAGGGATACACTGAAGCTTTCTTT. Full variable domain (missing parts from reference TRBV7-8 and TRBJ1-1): GAGVSQSPRYKVAKRGQDVALRCDPISGHVSLFWYQQALGQGPEFLTYFQNEAQLDKSGLPSDRFFAERPEGSVSTLKIQRTQQEDSAVYLCASSLKGQGYTEAFFGQGTRLTVV.

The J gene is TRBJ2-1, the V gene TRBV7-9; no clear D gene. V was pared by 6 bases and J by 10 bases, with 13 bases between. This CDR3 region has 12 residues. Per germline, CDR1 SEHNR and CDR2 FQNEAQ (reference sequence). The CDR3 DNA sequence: TGTGCCAGCAGTTTAATAGCCCGCGAGCAGTTCTTC. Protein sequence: CASSLIAREQFF.

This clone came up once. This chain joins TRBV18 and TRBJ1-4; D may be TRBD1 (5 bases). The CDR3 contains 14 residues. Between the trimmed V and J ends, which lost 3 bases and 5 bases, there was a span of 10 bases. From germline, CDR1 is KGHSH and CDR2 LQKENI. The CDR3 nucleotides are TGTGCCAGCTCACCTGCGGGGGTGAATGAAAAACTGTTTTTT. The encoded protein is CASSPAGVNEKLFF.

The CDR3 reads CASSVGGGNNSPLHF. The CDR3 coding sequence is TGTGCCAGCAGCGTAGGGGGGGGTAATAATTCACCCCTCCACTTT. The chain couples TRBV9 to TRBJ1-6, with a weak D call TRBD1 (5 bases). Trimming stripped 0 bases from V and 5 bases from J, with 9 bases between. The CDR3 runs 15 residues. Looked up from germline, CDR1 is SGDLS and CDR2 is YYNGEE. Drawing the rest from reference TRBV9 and TRBJ1-6, the complete variable domain is DSGVTQTPKHLITATGQRVTLRCSPRSGDLSVYWYQQSLDQGLQFLIQYYNGEERAKGNILERFSAQQFPDLHSELNLSSLELGDSALYFCASSVGGGNNSPLHFGNGTRLTVT.